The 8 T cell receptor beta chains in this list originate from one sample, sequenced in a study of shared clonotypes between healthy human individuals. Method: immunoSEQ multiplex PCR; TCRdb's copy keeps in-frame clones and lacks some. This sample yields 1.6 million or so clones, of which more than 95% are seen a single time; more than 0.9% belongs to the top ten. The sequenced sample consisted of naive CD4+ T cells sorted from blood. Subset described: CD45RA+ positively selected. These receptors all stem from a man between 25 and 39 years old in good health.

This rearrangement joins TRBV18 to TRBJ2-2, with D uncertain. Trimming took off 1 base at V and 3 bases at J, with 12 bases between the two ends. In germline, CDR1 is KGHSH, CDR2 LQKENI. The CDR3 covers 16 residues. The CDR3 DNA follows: TGTGCCAGCTCACCACTTTTTAGGGATGACACCGGGGAGCTGTTTTTT. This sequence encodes CASSPLFRDDTGELFF.

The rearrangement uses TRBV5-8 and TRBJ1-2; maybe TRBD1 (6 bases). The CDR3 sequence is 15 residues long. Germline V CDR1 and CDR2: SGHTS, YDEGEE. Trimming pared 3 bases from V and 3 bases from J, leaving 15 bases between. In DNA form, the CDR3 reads TGTGCCAGCAGCTCCCCCCCGGGGGCGCACTATGGCTACACCTTC. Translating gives CASSSPPGAHYGYTF.

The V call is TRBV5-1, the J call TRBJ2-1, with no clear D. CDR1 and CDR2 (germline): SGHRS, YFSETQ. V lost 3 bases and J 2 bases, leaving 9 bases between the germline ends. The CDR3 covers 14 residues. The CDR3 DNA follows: TGCGCCAGCAGCTATGACTCAGCCTACAATGAGCAGTTCTTC. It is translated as CASSYDSAYNEQFF.

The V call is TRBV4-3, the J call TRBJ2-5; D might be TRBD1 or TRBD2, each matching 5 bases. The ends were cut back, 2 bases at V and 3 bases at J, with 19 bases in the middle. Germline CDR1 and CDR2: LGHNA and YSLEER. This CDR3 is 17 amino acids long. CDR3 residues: CASSQREFGLGEETQYF. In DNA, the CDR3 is TGCGCCAGCAGCCAACGGGAATTTGGGTTAGGGGAAGAGACCCAGTACTTC.

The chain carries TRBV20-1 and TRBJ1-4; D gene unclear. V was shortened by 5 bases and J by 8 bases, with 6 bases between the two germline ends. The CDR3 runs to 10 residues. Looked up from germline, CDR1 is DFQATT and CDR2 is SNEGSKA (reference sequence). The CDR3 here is CSAGLEKLFF. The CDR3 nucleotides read TGCAGTGCTGGACTGGAAAAACTGTTTTTT.

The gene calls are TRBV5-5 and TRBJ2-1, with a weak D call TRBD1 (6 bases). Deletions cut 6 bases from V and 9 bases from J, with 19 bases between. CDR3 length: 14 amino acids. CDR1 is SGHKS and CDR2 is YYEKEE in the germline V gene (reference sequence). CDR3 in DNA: TGTGCCAGCAACTCGAGGGGACAAACAGGTGAGCAGTTCTTC. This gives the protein CASNSRGQTGEQFF.

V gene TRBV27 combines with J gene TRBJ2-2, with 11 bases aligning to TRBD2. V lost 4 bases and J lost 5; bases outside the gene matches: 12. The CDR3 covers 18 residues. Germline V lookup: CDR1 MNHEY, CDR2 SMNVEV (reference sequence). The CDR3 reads CASSSKKRLAGSTGELFF. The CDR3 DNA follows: TGTGCCAGCAGTTCAAAAAAGCGACTAGCGGGATCGACCGGGGAGCTGTTTTTT.

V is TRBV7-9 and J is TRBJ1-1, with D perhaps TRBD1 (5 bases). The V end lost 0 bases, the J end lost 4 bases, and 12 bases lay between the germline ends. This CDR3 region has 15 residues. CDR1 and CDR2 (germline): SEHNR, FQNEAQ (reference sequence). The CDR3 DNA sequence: TGTGCCAGCAGCTTAGCCGAAAGGGGCCCCACTGAAGCTTTCTTT. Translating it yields CASSLAERGPTEAFF.